These 2 T cell receptor beta chains came from one sample sequenced in a study of blood T cell repertoires in COVID-19. Profiling relied on immunoSEQ multiplex PCR, and the TCRdb table lists in-frame clones only, not all of them. Of a few hundred thousand clones listed, roughly 85% were seen once; the top ten hold 3% to 4%. The sequenced sample consisted of PBMCs or T cells enriched from blood (not recorded which). These TCRs come from a woman aged 35 to 49 with acute COVID-19.

The chain recombines TRBV28 with TRBJ2-7, with 10 bases fitting TRBD1. CDR1 MDHEN and CDR2 SYDVKM come from the germline V gene. This CDR3 has 16 residues. The V gene end was trimmed by 5 bases and the J gene end by 2 bases; junction bases not matched to a gene: 9. The CDR3 here is CASSPTGTGDTYEQYF. The CDR3 DNA reads TGTGCCAGCAGTCCCACCGGGACAGGGGATACCTACGAGCAGTACTTC.

The chain uses TRBV7-3 and TRBJ2-1; TRBD2 agrees at 10 bases. Germline V gives CDR1 SGHTA, CDR2 FQGTGA. The ends lost 3 bases at V and 8 bases at J; junction bases unmatched: 10. The CDR3 length is 16 residues. The CDR3 DNA reads TGTGCCAGCAGCTTCCTCGGGACTAGCGATTTGGATGAGCAGTTCTTC. Amino acids: CASSFLGTSDLDEQFF.